The source of this T cell receptor beta chain is a study of T cell clusters in autoimmune cytopenias. Study information: Per sample, median TRB depth was approximately 50,000 reads, yielding a median about 2,400 distinct clonotypes. Points from the study as a whole: The T cell clusters came from computational analysis alone and lack functional validation. TRB repertoire shifts in secondary cytopenia and chronic lymphocytic leukemia mostly reflected lymphoma, not autoimmunity.

TRB amplification used approximately 250 ng of peripheral blood genomic DNA. The length of the CDR3 is 15 residues. Germline V gene data show CDR1 as SGHAT and CDR2 as FQDESV (reference sequence). One tube held mixed TRB-A and TRB-B primer pools for touch-down PCR. From its re-call of the multiplex PCR reads, TCRdb lists each CDR3 protein once, without DNA. The repertoire shows about 11,000 distinct CDR3 sequences; the top ten hold around a third. On this clonotype: Its specificity is not known.

These data were also filed under a second study, of T cell repertoires in aging, cancer and after chemotherapy.

The chain combines TRBV11-1 with TRBJ1-3; the D call from TCRdb, TRBD1, cannot be confirmed without DNA. The receptor comes from a human donor in good health. The sequencing sample was made of peripheral blood. This CDR3 is CASSFGQGPGNTIYF.